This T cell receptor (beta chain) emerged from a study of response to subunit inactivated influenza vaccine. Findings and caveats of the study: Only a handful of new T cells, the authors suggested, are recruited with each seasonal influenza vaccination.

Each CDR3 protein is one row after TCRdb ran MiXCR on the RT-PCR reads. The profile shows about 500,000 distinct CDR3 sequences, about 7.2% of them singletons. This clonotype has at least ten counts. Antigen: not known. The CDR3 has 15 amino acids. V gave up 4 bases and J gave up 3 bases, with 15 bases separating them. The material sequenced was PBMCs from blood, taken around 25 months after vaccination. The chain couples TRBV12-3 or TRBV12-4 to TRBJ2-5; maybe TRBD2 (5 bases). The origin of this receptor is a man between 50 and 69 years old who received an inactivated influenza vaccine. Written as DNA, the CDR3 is TGTGCCAGCAGTTATTGGGCTGGAGGAGAAGAGACCCAGTACTTC. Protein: CASSYWAGGEETQYF.